The 11 T cell receptor beta chains listed next were all sequenced from one sample in a study of blood T cell repertoires in COVID-19. Using immunoSEQ multiplex PCR, the repertoire was profiled, and TCRdb retains in-frame clones only, with some absent. The data hold around 82,000 clones, with roughly 90% observed a single time. Input material: peripheral blood. These receptors all stem from a human donor in a cohort sampled during active COVID-19.

The J gene is TRBJ1-2, the V gene TRBV5-1; D is uncertain. Trimming pared 0 bases from V and 4 bases from J, leaving 19 bases between. Germline assignment: CDR1 SGHRS and CDR2 YFSETQ. The CDR3 loop spans 17 amino acids. CDR3 loop: CASSLGAASGSFYGYTF. As DNA, the CDR3 is TGCGCCAGCAGCTTGGGGGCCGCTTCAGGATCTTTCTATGGCTACACCTTC.

The chain carries TRBV19 and TRBJ2-3; 8 nucleotides line up with TRBD1. The CDR3 sequence is 16 residues long. The V gene end was trimmed by 6 bases and the J gene end by 2 bases; junction bases not matched to a gene: 10. Germline lookup yields CDR1 LNHDA and CDR2 SQIVND (reference sequence). As DNA, the CDR3 is TGTGCCAGTAGAGACCCCGGGACAGGCTCCACAGATACGCAGTATTTT. Encoded protein: CASRDPGTGSTDTQYF.

J is TRBJ2-3 and V is TRBV4-3; D is unclear. CDR3 length: 13 amino acids. CDR1 and CDR2 from the germline V gene are LGHNA and YSLEER. V was cut by 0 bases and J by 9 bases, with 10 bases left in between. This CDR3 reads CASSQDSLGTQYF. The CDR3 DNA reads as TGCGCCAGCAGCCAAGATTCCCTAGGCACGCAGTATTTT.

This clone has a single count. This chain joins TRBV10-3 and TRBJ2-1; TRBD2 matches at 11 bases. The CDR3 runs 15 residues. Germline values: CDR1 ENHRY, CDR2 SYGVKD. V dropped 7 bases and J dropped 4; count of bases not matched to a gene: 6. The CDR3 loop reads CAINPSGGSYNEQFF. As DNA, the CDR3 is TGTGCCATCAACCCTAGCGGGGGGTCGTACAATGAGCAGTTCTTC.

The V call is TRBV3-1 (or the pseudogene TRBV3-2), the J call TRBJ2-1, with 9 bases matching TRBD2. Germline CDR1 and CDR2: LGHDT and YNNKEL (reference sequence). This CDR3 region has 17 residues. V shed 0 bases and J 3 bases; nucleotides not matched to a gene: 6. CDR3 sequence: CASSQDPSGVLYNEQFF. CDR3 nucleotide sequence: TGTGCCAGCAGCCAAGATCCTAGCGGGGTCCTCTACAATGAGCAGTTCTTC.

This chain links TRBV27 with TRBJ1-2; 8 bases are a match to TRBD1. This CDR3 has 14 amino acids. The V segment lost 3 bases and the J segment 8 bases; nucleotides outside the gene matches: 8. Germline V lookup: CDR1 MNHEY, CDR2 SMNVEV (reference sequence). The CDR3 bases are TGTGCCAGCAGTTTCCGACAGGGGCTGGTGGGCTACACCTTC. Translation gives CASSFRQGLVGYTF.

This chain joins TRBV6-7 and TRBJ2-7; the D gene is possibly TRBD1 (5 bases). TRBV6-7 is an open reading frame whose function is uncertain. This CDR3 spans 15 amino acids. The V and J ends lost 7 bases and 0 bases respectively, with 16 bases between them. CDR3 bases: TGTGCCAGCACAACAGGTCAGGGAAGCTCCTACGAGCAGTACTTC. Translating it yields CASTTGQGSSYEQYF.

The chain joins TRBV3-1 (or the pseudogene TRBV3-2) to TRBJ2-1, with D unresolved. Trimming pared 1 base from V and 6 bases from J, leaving 10 bases between. The germline gives CDR1 LGHDT, CDR2 YNNKEL (reference sequence). The CDR3 contains 14 residues. Here the CDR3 reads CASSQVRRTNEQFF. The DNA of the CDR3 is TGTGCCAGCAGCCAAGTCAGGCGCACCAATGAGCAGTTCTTC.

This rearrangement joins TRBV15 to TRBJ2-5; 8 nucleotides line up with TRBD2. The germline CDR1 and CDR2 sequences are LNHNV and YYDKDF (reference sequence). The CDR3 is made up of 15 amino acids. V gave up 4 bases and J gave up 7 bases; unmatched junction bases: 11. In nucleotides, the CDR3 is TGTGCCACCAGCAACAACGGGGGGGGCCTGGGGACCCAGTACTTC. This codes for CATSNNGGGLGTQYF.

The genes are TRBV27 and TRBJ2-1, with D maybe TRBD2 (6 bases). This CDR3 spans 14 amino acids. Germline V gene data show CDR1 as MNHEY and CDR2 as SMNVEV (reference sequence). Between the trimmed V and J ends, which lost 2 bases and 7 bases, there was a span of 12 bases. Written as DNA, the CDR3 is TGTGCCAGCAGTTTAAATTCGGAGGGAAATGAGCAGTTCTTC. Its protein is CASSLNSEGNEQFF.

This clone was recorded once. The gene calls are TRBV11-2 and TRBJ2-1; a weak D match, TRBD2 (6 bases). V lost 3 bases to trimming and J lost 6 bases, with 18 bases between them. CDR1 SGHAT and CDR2 FQNNGV come from the germline V gene. This CDR3 is built from 16 residues. The CDR3 region has the DNA TGTGCCAGCAGCTTTATGACCTCGACTAGTAGCAATGAGCAGTTCTTC. The encoded protein is CASSFMTSTSSNEQFF.